This T cell receptor beta chain was identified in a study of shared clonotypes between healthy human individuals. Study-level points and caveats: Exclusively blood specimens were collected; tissue repertoires likely differ.

Assay: immunoSEQ multiplex PCR; the TCRdb copy retains only in-frame clones and omits some. The repertoire holds 1.5 million to 2.5 million clones, with roughly 95% as singletons. The V end lost 6 bases, the J end lost 8 bases, and 16 bases lay between the germline ends. CDR3 length equals 13 residues. Germline loops: CDR1 MNHEY, CDR2 SVGAGI. In the naive CD8 group, cells lacked CD45RO and were positively selected for CCR7, so terminally differentiated effector memory CD45RA+ cells were left out. In regard to this clone: Its cognate antigen is unknown.

The clonotype originates from a man between 18 and 35 years old in good health. The chain employs TRBV6-5 and TRBJ1-2; D gene unclear. Sequencing was done on a sample of naive CD8+ T cells sorted from blood. The DNA for the CDR3 is TGTGCCAGCAGGTACGAGAGGGAAGACGGCTACACCTTC. Amino acid sequence: CASRYEREDGYTF.